This TCR beta chain derives from a study of blood T cell repertoires in COVID-19. The CDR3 loop spans 14 amino acids. Trimming shortened V by 0 bases and J by 5 bases, and 8 bases separated the two germline ends. Germline V gene data show CDR1 as SGHRS and CDR2 as YFSETQ. TCRdb's table, derived via immunoSEQ multiplex PCR, lists solely in-frame clones and lacks some. The data hold some 200,000 clones, with 80% to 90% observed a single time. This clone has only a few counts. V and J are TRBV5-1 and TRBJ1-4, with D perhaps matching TRBD1 (5 bases). The sequence came from a woman aged 45-60 years in a cohort exposed to, infected with or recovered from COVID-19 (not recorded which). The sequenced sample was PBMCs or T cells enriched from blood (not recorded which). The CDR3 loop is CASSLGPGNEKLFF. The CDR3 DNA sequence: TGCGCCAGCAGCTTGGGACCAGGGAATGAAAAACTGTTTTTT.